This TCR beta chain comes out of a study of shared clonotypes between healthy human individuals. The assay was immunoSEQ multiplex PCR, and TCRdb's table has in-frame clones only and misses some. The repertoire holds some 1 million clones, with 65% to 80% as singletons. Germline lookup yields CDR1 SGHTA and CDR2 FQGNSA. V shed 3 bases, J shed 5 bases, and the junction held 16 bases outside the gene matches. The CDR3 loop spans 18 amino acids. Every donor was a Caucasian adult from Nashville, Tennessee. The authors divided CD4+ cells into CD45RA+ naive and CD45RA-negative memory subsets. The sequencing input was memory CD4+ T cells sorted from blood. Subset given: CD45RA-negative fraction. V is TRBV7-2 and J is TRBJ1-1; 9 bases are a match to TRBD1. The TCR sequence derives from a man between 18 and 35 years old in good health. The CDR3 nucleotides are TGTGCCAGCAGCTTCGTCCCGGGACAGGGTAGGTTCGTAACTGAAGCTTTCTTT. As protein: CASSFVPGQGRFVTEAFF. Variable domain in full (rest from reference TRBV7-2 and TRBJ1-1): GAGVSQSPSNKVTEKGKDVELRCDPISGHTALYWYRQSLGQGLEFLIYFQGNSAPDKSGLPSDRFSAERTGGSVSTLTIQRTQQEDSAVYLCASSFVPGQGRFVTEAFFGQGTRLTVV.